What follows is one T cell receptor (beta chain) and its context. The antigen remains undetermined. Only in-frame clones appear in the TCRdb table, and some are missing; sequencing was by immunoSEQ multiplex PCR. Among over 200,000 clones listed, roughly 88% were seen once. The trim removed 4 bases at V and 5 bases at J, leaving 7 bases unmatched. This CDR3 region has 15 residues. Germline assignment: CDR1 SGHDT and CDR2 YYEEEE. This record comes from a study of cytomegalovirus exposure and HLA in healthy donors. The study, taken as a whole, reports: In vitro checks showed that a few CMV-associated chains really do target CMV antigens. Cytomegalovirus-associated TCR beta chains were listed, numbering some 150.

Material for sequencing was PBMCs. The source is a woman in her late teens or twenties in good health and CMV-seronegative. The chain has TRBV5-6 and TRBJ2-1; 9 bases are a match to TRBD1. The DNA of the CDR3 is TGTGCCAGCAGCATAGGGACAGGGTATCACAATGAGCAGTTCTTC. Its translation is CASSIGTGYHNEQFF. Complete variable domain (other parts from reference TRBV5-6 and TRBJ2-1): DAGVTQSPTHLIKTRGQQVTLRCSPKSGHDTVSWYQQALGQGPQFIFQYYEEEERQRGNFPDRFSGHQFPNYSSELNVNALLLGDSALYLCASSIGTGYHNEQFFGPGTRLTVL.